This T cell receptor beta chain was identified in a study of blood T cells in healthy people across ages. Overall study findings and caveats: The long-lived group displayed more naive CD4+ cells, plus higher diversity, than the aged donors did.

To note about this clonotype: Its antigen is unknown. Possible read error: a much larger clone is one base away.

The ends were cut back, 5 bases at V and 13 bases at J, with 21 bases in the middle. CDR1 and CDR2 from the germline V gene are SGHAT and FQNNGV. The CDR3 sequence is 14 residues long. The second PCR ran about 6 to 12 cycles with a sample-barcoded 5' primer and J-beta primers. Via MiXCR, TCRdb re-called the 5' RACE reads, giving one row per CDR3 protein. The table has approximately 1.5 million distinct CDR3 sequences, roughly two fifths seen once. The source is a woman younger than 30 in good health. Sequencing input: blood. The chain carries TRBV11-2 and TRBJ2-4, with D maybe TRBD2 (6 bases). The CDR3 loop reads CASSEKSQRREQYF. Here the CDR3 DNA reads TGTGCCAGCAGCGAAAAATCCCAGAGGAGGGAGCAGTACTTC.